The 32 T cell receptor beta chains in this list originate from one sample, sequenced in a study of shared clonotypes between healthy human individuals. Repertoires were generated with immunoSEQ multiplex PCR, while TCRdb's copy carries only in-frame clones and drops some. The data hold about 2.1 million clones, with 90% to 95% observed a single time. CD45RO negativity and positive selection for CCR7 defined naive CD8 cells, a population that excluded terminally differentiated effector memory CD45RA+ cells. The sequencing input was naive CD8+ T cells from PBMCs. Every receptor here comes from a man between 18 and 29 years old in good health. Some clones in this sample may be carry-over from other donors' samples.

Here the CDR3 DNA reads TGCGCCAGCAGCTTTTTAGCCATCGGGGTGTTCTCTGGGGCCAACGTCCTGACTTTC. Its protein is CASSFLAIGVFSGANVLTF. The rearrangement links TRBV5-1 to TRBJ2-6; D is possibly TRBD2 (5 bases). The V and J ends lost 2 bases and 0 bases respectively, with 18 bases between them. There are 19 residues in the CDR3. Germline V gene lookup returns CDR1 SGHRS and CDR2 YFSETQ.

CDR3 protein: CASSPGQGYTEAFF. CDR3 DNA: TGTGCCAGCAGTCCCGGACAGGGGTACACTGAAGCTTTCTTT. V and J are TRBV6-6 and TRBJ1-1; 9 nucleotides align to TRBD1. This CDR3 is built from 14 residues. CDR1 and CDR2 from the germline V gene are MNHNY and SVGAGI (reference sequence). The V and J ends lost 5 bases and 3 bases, in that order; junction bases with no gene match: 4.

CDR3: CASSLSDSGGSGANVLTF. In DNA form, the CDR3 reads TGTGCCAGCAGCTTATCGGACAGTGGGGGTTCTGGGGCCAACGTCCTGACTTTC. The genes are TRBV7-9 and TRBJ2-6; a possible D gene is TRBD1 (6 bases). The CDR3 sequence is 18 residues long. Trimming shortened V by 2 bases and J by 1 base, and 15 bases separated the two germline ends. Germline lookup yields CDR1 SEHNR and CDR2 FQNEAQ (reference sequence).

This clone appeared a few times. Other DNA sequences in this specimen translate into the identical CDR3. The chain recombines TRBV11-2 with TRBJ2-1, with D uncertain. V was cut by 1 base and J by 10 bases, with 5 bases left in between. This CDR3 is built from 11 residues. Germline V gene lookup returns CDR1 SGHAT and CDR2 FQNNGV. The CDR3 DNA sequence: TGTGCCAGCAGCTTAGTGGCAGAGCAGTTCTTC. Residues: CASSLVAEQFF.

This sequence joins TRBV27 and TRBJ2-3; 16 bases map to TRBD2. Trimming removed 3 bases from V and 1 base from J; junction bases left unmatched: 10. This CDR3 region has 20 residues. Germline-derived CDR1 and CDR2 are MNHEY and SMNVEV (reference sequence). The CDR3 bases are TGTGCCAGCAGTTTGGGATGGGGACTAGCGGGAGGGCCGGGCACAGATACGCAGTATTTT. Its protein product is CASSLGWGLAGGPGTDTQYF.

This chain links TRBV4-2 with TRBJ2-5; D is uncertain. Germline loops: CDR1 LGHNA, CDR2 YNFKEQ. The CDR3 has 14 amino acids. V was cut by 1 base and J by 0 bases, with 6 bases left in between. CDR3 nucleotides: TGTGCCAGCAGCCAAGCTACGGACCAAGAGACCCAGTACTTC. This translates into CASSQATDQETQYF.

The V gene is TRBV28, the J gene TRBJ2-5, with 9 bases lining up with TRBD1. The V gene end was trimmed by 4 bases and the J gene end by 5 bases; junction bases not matched to a gene: 5. The CDR3 consists of 14 residues. From germline, CDR1 is MDHEN and CDR2 SYDVKM. The CDR3 is CASSWDRVMETQYF. For the CDR3, the DNA is TGTGCCAGCAGTTGGGACAGGGTTATGGAGACCCAGTACTTC.

The chain combines TRBV19 with TRBJ2-5, with D unclear. The CDR3 consists of 14 residues. Germline V gene sequence: CDR1 LNHDA, CDR2 SQIVND (reference sequence). V was clipped by 2 bases and J by 3 bases, with 10 bases between them. CDR3 coding DNA: TGTGCCAGTAGTATAAACACGAAAAAAGAGACCCAGTACTTC. Protein: CASSINTKKETQYF.

The chain couples TRBV29-1 to TRBJ1-2; tentative D call: TRBD1 (5 bases). The CDR3 has 15 residues. Germline lookup yields CDR1 SQVTM and CDR2 ANQGSEA. The V end was cut by 6 bases, the J end by 4 bases, with 21 bases between. The CDR3 DNA is TGCAGCGTCCAGGTGGGGCAACTCCGCGGCTATGGCTACACCTTC. It specifies CSVQVGQLRGYGYTF.

Note on this clone: Other DNA sequences of this sample code for an identical CDR3. The chain employs TRBV27 and TRBJ2-1, with no clear D. CDR3 length equals 13 residues. CDR1 and CDR2 (germline): MNHEY, SMNVEV (reference sequence). V dropped 3 bases and J dropped 4 bases, with 7 bases sitting between them. The CDR3 region is CASSFSVYNEQFF. The CDR3 DNA sequence: TGTGCCAGCAGTTTTAGTGTTTACAATGAGCAGTTCTTC.

This rearrangement joins TRBV9 to TRBJ2-3, with 8 positions matching TRBD2. J was trimmed by 2 bases and V by 3 bases; bases with no gene match: 5. Germline V gene data show CDR1 as SGDLS and CDR2 as YYNGEE. The CDR3 totals 15 residues. In DNA, the CDR3 is TGTGCCAGCAGCGCAAGCGGGAGTGCCACAGATACGCAGTATTTT. Translation: CASSASGSATDTQYF.

The V and J genes are TRBV4-3 and TRBJ2-7; perhaps D is TRBD1 or TRBD2 (5 bases each). V lost 4 bases, J lost 2 bases, and 12 bases lay in between. Per the germline V gene, CDR1 is LGHNA and CDR2 is YSLEER. This CDR3 spans 14 amino acids. The CDR3 sequence: CASSLRGATYEQYF. The CDR3, as DNA: TGCGCCAGCAGCCTAAGAGGGGCCACCTACGAGCAGTACTTC.

J is TRBJ2-2 and V is TRBV9; weak D call: TRBD2 (5 bases). CDR3 length equals 14 residues. From germline, CDR1 is SGDLS and CDR2 YYNGEE. The V end lost 0 bases, the J end lost 6 bases, and 9 bases lay between the germline ends. The DNA of the CDR3 is TGTGCCAGCAGCGTAGCGAACGGGGCCGGGGAGCTGTTTTTT. This sequence encodes CASSVANGAGELFF.

The chain joins TRBV6-5 to TRBJ2-7, with D possibly being TRBD1 (5 bases). V was trimmed by 5 bases and J by 1 base, leaving 15 bases between them. This CDR3 is built from 15 residues. Germline V gene data show CDR1 as MNHEY and CDR2 as SVGAGI. The CDR3 DNA reads TGTGCCAGCAGTCCCGACAGTAATCCTTCCTACGAGCAGTACTTC. Translated: CASSPDSNPSYEQYF.

CDR3 coding DNA: TGTGCCAGCAGCTCCCGGACGGATCAAGAGACCCAGTACTTC. It specifies CASSSRTDQETQYF. The gene calls are TRBV7-2 and TRBJ2-5; no clear D. The V gene's germline CDR1 is SGHTA and CDR2 FQGNSA. This CDR3 is built from 14 residues. Trimming removed 4 bases at V and 2 bases at J, with 11 bases between.

The chain is built from TRBV19 and TRBJ2-7, with a weak D call TRBD2 (5 bases). Trimming cost V 3 bases and J 1 base, with 10 bases left between them. The CDR3 is 14 residues long. Germline V CDR1 and CDR2: LNHDA, SQIVND (reference sequence). CDR3 sequence: CASSMARGSYEQYF. The DNA of the CDR3 is TGTGCCAGTAGTATGGCTAGAGGGTCCTACGAGCAGTACTTC.

As concerns this clone: The same CDR3 can be traced to other DNA sequences in this sample. The chain links TRBV11-2 to TRBJ2-3; no definite D call. Germline V gene sequence: CDR1 SGHAT, CDR2 FQNNGV. The CDR3 has 12 residues. V lost 3 bases, J lost 0 bases, and 1 base lay in between. The CDR3 region is CASSFSTDTQYF. CDR3 DNA sequence: TGTGCCAGCAGCTTTAGCACAGATACGCAGTATTTT.

V usage is TRBV7-3 and J usage is TRBJ2-2; D is perhaps TRBD1 (7 bases). Germline-derived CDR1 and CDR2 are SGHTA and FQGTGA. This CDR3 spans 12 amino acids. Trimming shortened V by 10 bases and J by 4 bases, and 10 bases separated the two germline ends. CDR3 sequence reads: CATQGGTGELFF. The CDR3 DNA follows: TGTGCCACCCAGGGGGGCACCGGGGAGCTGTTTTTT.

In the case of this clone: Other DNA sequences in this specimen translate into the identical CDR3. The chain recombines TRBV28 with TRBJ2-7, with a tentative D call TRBD1 (6 bases). Germline CDR1 MDHEN, CDR2 SYDVKM. The CDR3 covers 13 residues. Deletions cut 2 bases from V and 2 bases from J, with 7 bases between. Here the CDR3 DNA reads TGTGCCAGCAGTTTAAGGGGGACCTACGAGCAGTACTTC. It encodes CASSLRGTYEQYF.

This clone was seen only once. The V call is TRBV7-9, the J call TRBJ1-1; D gene unclear. CDR3 length equals 16 residues. Germline loops: CDR1 SEHNR, CDR2 FQNEAQ (reference sequence). Trimming stripped 5 bases from V and 5 bases from J, with 21 bases between. For the CDR3, the DNA is TGTGCCAGCAGCCACCCGGGCCTTACGGGGAGTACTGAAGCTTTCTTT. Amino acids: CASSHPGLTGSTEAFF. Based on the CDR3 plus reference TRBV7-9 and TRBJ1-1, the full variable domain is DTGVSQNPRHKITKRGQNVTFRCDPISEHNRLYWYRQTLGQGPEFLTYFQNEAQLEKSRLLSDRFSAERPKGSFSTLEIQRTEQGDSAMYLCASSHPGLTGSTEAFFGQGTRLTVV.

DNA for the CDR3: TGTGCCAGCAGCTTGGGCTCGGGACTAATCTATGGCTACACCTTC. Translation gives CASSLGSGLIYGYTF. V gene TRBV5-6 combines with J gene TRBJ1-2; a weak D match, TRBD1 (5 bases). The length of the CDR3 is 15 residues. Trimming cost V 0 bases and J 4 bases, with 13 bases left between them. CDR1 is SGHDT and CDR2 is YYEEEE in the germline V gene.

The J gene is TRBJ1-2, the V gene TRBV20-1, with D perhaps matching TRBD1 (5 bases). Per the germline V gene, CDR1 is DFQATT and CDR2 is SNEGSKA (reference sequence). CDR3 length: 10 amino acids. Trimming took 3 bases from V and 7 from J, leaving 6 bases between them. CDR3 region: CSASGGGYTF. The CDR3 DNA reads TGCAGTGCTAGTGGGGGTGGCTACACCTTC.

The chain couples TRBV28 to TRBJ1-3, with D possibly TRBD1 on 5 matching bases. The V end lost 6 bases, the J end lost 3 bases, and 15 bases lay between the germline ends. Germline CDR1 and CDR2: MDHEN and SYDVKM. The CDR3 length is 15 residues. Here the CDR3 DNA reads TGTGCCAGCAGACGTGACAGAACGGTTGGAAACACCATATATTTT. Its translation is CASRRDRTVGNTIYF. The full variable domain, completed using reference TRBV28 and TRBJ1-3, is DVKVTQSSRYLVKRTGEKVFLECVQDMDHENMFWYRQDPGLGLRLIYFSYDVKMKEKGDIPEGYSVSREKKERFSLILESASTNQTSMYLCASRRDRTVGNTIYFGEGSWLTVV.

CDR3 nucleotide sequence: TGTGCCAGTAGTATAGATGACGGACTCCCCGGGGAGACCCAGTACTTC. This encodes CASSIDDGLPGETQYF. The rearrangement links TRBV19 to TRBJ2-5; D is perhaps TRBD2 (5 bases). V lost 0 bases to trimming and J lost 5 bases, with 16 bases between them. This CDR3 spans 16 amino acids. Germline CDR1 and CDR2: LNHDA and SQIVND (reference sequence).

This chain links TRBV7-6 with TRBJ2-7; 9 positions match TRBD1. Germline V gene data show CDR1 as SGHVS and CDR2 as FNYEAQ. V lost 5 bases, J lost 6 bases, and 8 bases stayed unmatched. The CDR3 runs to 14 residues. The CDR3 loop is CASSHRDRVSEQYF. The CDR3 DNA follows: TGTGCCAGCAGCCACCGGGACAGGGTTAGCGAGCAGTACTTC.

V is TRBV4-2 and J is TRBJ2-7; a possible D gene is TRBD2 (5 bases). Trimming took off 0 bases at V and 7 bases at J, with 16 bases between the two ends. The CDR3 runs to 15 residues. Germline loops: CDR1 LGHNA, CDR2 YNFKEQ. The CDR3 sequence is CASSQDNLGLREQYF. CDR3 coding DNA: TGTGCCAGCAGCCAAGATAATCTAGGACTGCGGGAGCAGTACTTC.

The genes are TRBV6-1 and TRBJ2-1, with 7 bases aligning to TRBD2. Germline CDR1 is MNHNS and CDR2 is SASEGT. The CDR3 contains 15 residues. Trimming removed 6 bases from V and 8 bases from J; junction bases left unmatched: 13. The CDR3 is CASSLRGRAWDEQFF. CDR3 nucleotide sequence: TGTGCCAGCAGCCTAAGAGGGAGGGCCTGGGATGAGCAGTTCTTC.

The V call is TRBV30, the J call TRBJ2-7; 10 nucleotides line up with TRBD1. This CDR3 contains 15 residues. V lost 3 bases to trimming and J lost 4 bases; unmatched junction nucleotides: 9. The V gene's germline CDR1 is GTSNPN and CDR2 SVGIG (reference sequence). The CDR3 coding sequence is TGTGCCTGGAGCGACACCGGGACAGGGGCGTACGAGCAGTACTTC. Translation: CAWSDTGTGAYEQYF. The whole variable domain, remainder taken from reference TRBV30 and TRBJ2-7, is SQTIHQWPATLVQPVGSPLSLECTVEGTSNPNLYWYRQAAGRGLQLLFYSVGIGQISSEVPQNLSASRPQDRQFILSSKKLLLSDSGFYLCAWSDTGTGAYEQYFGPGTRLTVT.

CDR3 in DNA: TGTGCCAGCAGCTTGGGGCCAGACTTTAATCAGCCCCAGCATTTT. Protein product: CASSLGPDFNQPQHF. The chain couples TRBV5-6 to TRBJ1-5; D remains ambiguous. Germline lookup yields CDR1 SGHDT and CDR2 YYEEEE. Trimming took off 0 bases at V and 4 bases at J, with 11 bases between the two ends. This CDR3 has 15 amino acids.

J is TRBJ2-1 and V is TRBV13; the match to TRBD2 covers 9 bases. V lost 4 bases, J lost 2 bases, and 6 bases stayed unmatched. CDR3 size: 16 residues. Germline V CDR1 and CDR2: PRHDT, FYEKMQ (reference sequence). CDR3 sequence reads: CASSSPPSGTYNEQFF. Here the CDR3 DNA reads TGTGCCAGCAGCTCACCACCTAGCGGGACCTACAATGAGCAGTTCTTC.

As to this clone: Other DNA sequences in the same sample also yield this CDR3. The J gene is TRBJ2-7, the V gene TRBV28, with TRBD2 matching 8 bases. V was clipped by 3 bases and J by 4 bases; unmatched bases: 5. Germline lookup yields CDR1 MDHEN and CDR2 SYDVKM. The CDR3 is 14 amino acids. CDR3 in amino acids: CASSFSGSGYEQYF. In DNA, the CDR3 is TGTGCCAGCAGTTTCAGCGGGAGTGGTTACGAGCAGTACTTC.

The J gene is TRBJ2-7, the V gene TRBV5-6; 7 bases agree with TRBD1. The V and J ends lost 4 bases and 0 bases, in that order; junction bases with no gene match: 7. This CDR3 is 15 amino acids long. Germline loops: CDR1 SGHDT, CDR2 YYEEEE. CDR3 loop: CASSPQGDGSYEQYF. The CDR3 bases are TGTGCCAGCAGCCCTCAGGGGGACGGCTCCTACGAGCAGTACTTC.